The clone carrying this TCR beta chain was counted at least ten times. The data were obtained in a study of neurological immune-mediated disorders. The making of cDNA relied on 5'RACE with 10-nucleotide random UMIs. TCRdb fed the 5' RACE reads into MiXCR, producing one record per CDR3 protein. The sample consists of roughly 45,000 distinct CDR3 sequences, approximately 2.8% of them appearing once. The CDR3 loop spans 16 amino acids. The germline CDR1 and CDR2 sequences are SGDLS and YYNGEE. V lost 0 bases to trimming and J lost 4 bases; unmatched junction nucleotides: 10. The sample taken for sequencing was PBMCs. The receptor comes from a woman aged 50 to 60 with multiple sclerosis. The chain carries TRBV9 and TRBJ2-7; 7 nucleotides align to TRBD2. The CDR3 DNA sequence: TGTGCCAGCAGCGTAGAATCCGCTGCGGGAGTTTACGAGCAGTACTTC. Translating it yields CASSVESAAGVYEQYF. Combining the CDR3 with reference TRBV9 and TRBJ2-7 gives the whole variable domain DSGVTQTPKHLITATGQRVTLRCSPRSGDLSVYWYQQSLDQGLQFLIQYYNGEERAKGNILERFSAQQFPDLHSELNLSSLELGDSALYFCASSVESAAGVYEQYFGPGTRLTVT.